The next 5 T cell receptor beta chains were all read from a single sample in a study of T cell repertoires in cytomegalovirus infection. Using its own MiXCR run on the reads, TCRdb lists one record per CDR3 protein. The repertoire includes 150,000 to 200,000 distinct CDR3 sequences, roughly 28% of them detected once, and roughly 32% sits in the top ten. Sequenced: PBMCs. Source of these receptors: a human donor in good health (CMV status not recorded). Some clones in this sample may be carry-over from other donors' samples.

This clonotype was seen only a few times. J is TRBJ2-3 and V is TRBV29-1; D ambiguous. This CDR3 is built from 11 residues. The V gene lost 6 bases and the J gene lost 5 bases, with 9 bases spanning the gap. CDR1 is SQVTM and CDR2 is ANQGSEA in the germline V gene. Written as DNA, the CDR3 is TGCAGCGTAGAGGTTGTAGATACGCAGTATTTT. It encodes CSVEVVDTQYF.

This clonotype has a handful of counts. In nucleotides, the CDR3 is TGTGCCAGCAGCCAAGATCAAAATCCGGCCGGGGAGCAGTACTTC. Amino acids: CASSQDQNPAGEQYF. This sequence joins TRBV14 and TRBJ2-7; D remains ambiguous. The CDR3 covers 15 residues. Germline CDR1 is SGHDN and CDR2 is FVKESK. V was trimmed by 0 bases and J by 7 bases, leaving 16 bases between them. The variable domain in full, with the rest retrieved from reference TRBV14 and TRBJ2-7, is EAGVTQFPSHSVIEKGQTVTLRCDPISGHDNLYWYRRVMGKEIKFLLHFVKESKQDESGMPNNRFLAERTGGTYSTLKVQPAELEDSGVYFCASSQDQNPAGEQYFGPGTRLTVT.

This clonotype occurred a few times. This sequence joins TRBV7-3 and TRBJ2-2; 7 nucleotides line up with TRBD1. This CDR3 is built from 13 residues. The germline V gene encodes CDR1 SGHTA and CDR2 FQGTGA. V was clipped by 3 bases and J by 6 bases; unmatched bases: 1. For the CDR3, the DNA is TGTGCCAGCAGCTTGCAGGGGGCCGGGGAGCTGTTTTTT. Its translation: CASSLQGAGELFF.

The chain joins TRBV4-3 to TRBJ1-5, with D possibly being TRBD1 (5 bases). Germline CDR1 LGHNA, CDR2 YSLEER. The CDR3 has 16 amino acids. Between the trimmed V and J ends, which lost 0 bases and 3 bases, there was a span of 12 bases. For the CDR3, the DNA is TGCGCCAGCAGCCAAGATATAACGGGGGACAATCAGCCCCAGCATTTT. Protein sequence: CASSQDITGDNQPQHF.

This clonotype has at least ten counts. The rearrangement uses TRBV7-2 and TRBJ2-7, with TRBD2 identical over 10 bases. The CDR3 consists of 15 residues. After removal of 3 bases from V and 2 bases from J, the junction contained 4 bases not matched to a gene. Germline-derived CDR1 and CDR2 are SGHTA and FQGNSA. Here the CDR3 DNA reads TGTGCCAGCAGCTTGCTAGCGGGGGTAGCCTACGAGCAGTACTTC. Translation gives CASSLLAGVAYEQYF.